These 19 T cell receptor beta chains were sequenced from one sample in a study of control samples from healthy donors and cancer patients. Sequencing was performed with immunoSEQ multiplex PCR; in TCRdb, only in-frame clones are kept and a portion is missing. The sample lists about 85,000 clones, 90% seen once, with about 4% in the top ten. The sample comprised blood. Source of these receptors: a woman aged 18-29 years in good health.

The V gene is TRBV7-9, the J gene TRBJ1-2, with D unresolved. Per the germline V gene, CDR1 is SEHNR and CDR2 is FQNEAQ (reference sequence). CDR3 length: 15 residues. Trimming cost V 2 bases and J 1 base, with 11 bases left between them. CDR3 nucleotide sequence: TGTGCCAGCAGCTTATCGGCAGTTATTAACTATGGCTACACCTTC. Its translation is CASSLSAVINYGYTF.

This rearrangement joins TRBV19 to TRBJ2-2; TRBD1 aligns across 9 bases. Looked up from germline, CDR1 is LNHDA and CDR2 is SQIVND (reference sequence). This CDR3 is built from 13 residues. The junction had 2 bases not matched to a gene; V was cut back by 8 bases and J by 4 bases. CDR3 in DNA: TGTGCCAGTGTGGACAGGGGCACCGGGGAGCTGTTTTTT. This encodes CASVDRGTGELFF.

This clone appeared a single time. This chain links TRBV27 with TRBJ1-4; D not resolved. Germline V gene sequence: CDR1 MNHEY, CDR2 SMNVEV (reference sequence). This CDR3 contains 14 residues. V lost 5 bases, J lost 8 bases, and 15 bases lay in between. The CDR3 DNA reads as TGTGCCAGCAGTCCAGCGGTAATGGGGGAAAAACTGTTTTTT. Protein: CASSPAVMGEKLFF.

CDR3 loop: CASSLRGSYNEQFF. Written as DNA, the CDR3 is TGTGCCAGCAGCTTAAGGGGGTCCTACAATGAGCAGTTCTTC. This chain connects TRBV7-8 to TRBJ2-1; the D gene is possibly TRBD1 (6 bases). V was shortened by 2 bases and J by 1 base, with 6 bases between the two germline ends. Germline CDR1 and CDR2: SGHVS and FQNEAQ. The CDR3 is 14 amino acids.

The rearrangement links TRBV12-3 or TRBV12-4 to TRBJ1-1; D is unresolved. Trimming removed 7 bases at V and 4 bases at J, with 13 bases between. The CDR3 is 13 amino acids. The CDR3 DNA sequence: TGTGCCAGCACCTTGGGTCAGTTCACTGAAGCTTTCTTT. This encodes CASTLGQFTEAFF.

The chain is built from TRBV5-1 and TRBJ2-3; a possible D gene is TRBD2 (5 bases). Germline V gene lookup returns CDR1 SGHRS and CDR2 YFSETQ. Trimming stripped 3 bases from V and 1 base from J, with 9 bases between. This CDR3 spans 14 amino acids. The CDR3 DNA is TGCGCCAGCAGCTCAGGACTTCGCACAGATACGCAGTATTTT. It codes for CASSSGLRTDTQYF.

This clone appeared once. The gene calls are TRBV7-6 and TRBJ2-2, with 9 bases that match TRBD1. Germline V gives CDR1 SGHVS, CDR2 FNYEAQ. The length of the CDR3 is 16 residues. The J segment lost 6 bases and the V segment lost 5 bases, leaving 10 bases of the junction unmatched. The CDR3 reads CASSERLQGASGELFF. CDR3 sequence (DNA): TGTGCCAGCAGCGAAAGATTACAGGGGGCATCCGGGGAGCTGTTTTTT. The whole variable domain, remainder taken from reference TRBV7-6 and TRBJ2-2, is GAGVSQSPRYKVTKRGQDVALRCDPISGHVSLYWYRQALGQGPEFLTYFNYEAQQDKSGLPNDRFSAERPEGSISTLTIQRTEQRDSAMYRCASSERLQGASGELFFGEGSRLTVL.

The chain couples TRBV4-1 to TRBJ1-1; D unresolved. Trimming took off 1 base at V and 3 bases at J, with 12 bases between the two ends. Germline CDR1 reads MGHRA; CDR2 reads YSYEKL. The length of the CDR3 is 15 residues. The CDR3 here is CASSQVSLRYTEAFF. The CDR3 DNA reads TGCGCCAGCAGCCAAGTTAGTCTTAGGTACACTGAAGCTTTCTTT.

With respect to this clone: Other DNA sequences from this sample encode an identical CDR3 as well. V and J are TRBV15 and TRBJ1-1; D unclear. The CDR3 is made up of 13 amino acids. V lost 0 bases, J lost 7 bases, and 9 bases lay in between. The germline CDR1 and CDR2 sequences are LNHNV and YYDKDF (reference sequence). CDR3 coding DNA: TGTGCCACCAGCAGAGATAAGGGAGGTGAAGCTTTCTTT. Translation gives CATSRDKGGEAFF.

This clone was observed a single time. The gene calls are TRBV5-1 and TRBJ1-1; D remains ambiguous. The CDR3 consists of 15 residues. Trimming took 1 base from V and 1 from J, leaving 11 bases between them. The germline V gene encodes CDR1 SGHRS and CDR2 YFSETQ. The CDR3 sequence is CASSLRTGSNTEAFF. The CDR3 region has the DNA TGCGCCAGCAGCTTGCGCACGGGATCGAACACTGAAGCTTTCTTT.

The chain uses TRBV29-1 and TRBJ2-1; a weak D match, TRBD2 (6 bases). The length of the CDR3 is 17 residues. The V gene's germline CDR1 is SQVTM and CDR2 ANQGSEA. CDR3 DNA sequence: TGCAGTGGAAGTCGCTGGGAAAGGGGAGGCTCCTACAATGAGCAGTTCTTC. Translation gives CSGSRWERGGSYNEQFF.

The chain joins TRBV19 to TRBJ2-7; tentatively, D is TRBD1 (5 bases). CDR1 is LNHDA and CDR2 is SQIVND in the germline V gene (reference sequence). Trimming cost V 2 bases and J 3 bases, with 17 bases left between them. CDR3 length: 16 amino acids. CDR3 in amino acids: CASSITSLRQGYEQYF. The CDR3 DNA reads as TGTGCCAGTAGTATAACCTCGCTCCGGCAGGGCTACGAGCAGTACTTC.

The chain has TRBV5-1 and TRBJ2-2; D call uncertain. There are 15 residues in the CDR3. Germline values: CDR1 SGHRS, CDR2 YFSETQ. V shed 4 bases and J shed 3 bases, with 13 bases lying between them. This CDR3 reads CASSPTGKDTGELFF. CDR3 bases: TGCGCCAGCAGCCCCACTGGTAAAGACACCGGGGAGCTGTTTTTT.

This sequence joins TRBV4-1 and TRBJ2-2; no clear D. The CDR3 length is 14 residues. The germline CDR1 and CDR2 sequences are MGHRA and YSYEKL. V was shortened by 0 bases and J by 5 bases, with 7 bases between the two germline ends. DNA of the CDR3: TGCGCCAGCAGCCAAGATCCCAGAACCGGGGAGCTGTTTTTT. The encoded protein is CASSQDPRTGELFF.

The J gene is TRBJ1-1, the V gene TRBV25-1, with D unresolved. The CDR3 covers 14 residues. V was trimmed by 0 bases and J by 1 base, leaving 6 bases between them. CDR1 MGHDK and CDR2 SYGVNS come from the germline V gene. The CDR3, as DNA: TGTGCCAGCAGTGAATATACGGAGAACACTGAAGCTTTCTTT. Residues: CASSEYTENTEAFF.

V gene TRBV2 combines with J gene TRBJ1-2, with D hard to call. CDR3 length: 12 residues. V was pared by 8 bases and J by 3 bases, with 10 bases between. The germline V gene has CDR1 SNHLY and CDR2 FYNNEI. The CDR3 bases are TGTGCCAGCGTCCTGGAGGACTATGGCTACACCTTC. Encoded protein: CASVLEDYGYTF. The entire variable domain, with the rest obtained from reference TRBV2 and TRBJ1-2, is as follows: EPEVTQTPSHQVTQMGQEVILRCVPISNHLYFYWYRQILGQKVEFLVSFYNNEISEKSEIFDDQFSVERPDGSNFTLKIRSTKLEDSAMYFCASVLEDYGYTFGSGTRLTVV.

The chain links TRBV4-2 to TRBJ2-3; 16 bases are a match to TRBD2. The germline V gene encodes CDR1 LGHNA and CDR2 YNFKEQ. V shed 3 bases and J 1 base; nucleotides not matched to a gene: 4. The CDR3 has 18 amino acids. The CDR3 loop reads CASSQGTSGGAGTDTQYF. The CDR3 DNA follows: TGTGCCAGCAGCCAGGGGACTAGCGGGGGGGCCGGCACAGATACGCAGTATTTT.

This chain connects TRBV29-1 to TRBJ2-7; D is possibly TRBD1 or TRBD2 (5 bases each). This CDR3 has 12 amino acids. V was shortened by 6 bases and J by 3 bases, with 12 bases between the two germline ends. Germline V gene data show CDR1 as SQVTM and CDR2 as ANQGSEA. In DNA form, the CDR3 reads TGCAGCGTACGGGACGGCGGCTACGAGCAGTACTTC. Translating it yields CSVRDGGYEQYF.

The chain is built from TRBV11-3 and TRBJ1-1; D is undetermined. Germline CDR1 SGHNT, CDR2 YENEEA. The CDR3 sequence is 12 residues long. The germline V and J ends were trimmed by 6 bases and 3 bases, with 8 bases remaining between them. This chain's CDR3 is CASSRDHTEAFF. In DNA form, the CDR3 reads TGTGCCAGCAGTCGAGACCACACTGAAGCTTTCTTT. Filled out from reference TRBV11-3 and TRBJ1-1, the complete variable domain reads EAGVVQSPRYKIIEKKQPVAFWCNPISGHNTLYWYLQNLGQGPELLIRYENEEAVDDSQLPKDRFSAERLKGVDSTLKIQPAELGDSAVYLCASSRDHTEAFFGQGTRLTVV.